This is a list of T cell receptor beta chains from one sample in a study of PD-L1 blockade in urothelial cancer. Here immunoSEQ multiplex PCR was the method, and the copy in TCRdb shows in-frame clones only, minus some. Seen here are over 75,000 clones, 89% observed once, and the top ten hold 0.97%. The starting material was PBMCs, obtained around atezolizumab (anti-PD-L1) treatment. All receptors come from a woman aged 80 or over with urothelial cancer. Both conserved end residues are part of each CDR3. The order of the fields is clone size, V gene, D gene, J gene, CDR3 DNA, CDR3 protein. D genes are given only for firm matches. Part of the rows lack a size; the others show once, few, many or a class for expanded clones.

abundance: .
v_gene: TRBV18
d_gene: TRBD1
j_gene: TRBJ2-7
CDR3nt: TGTGCCAGCTCACCCCGACAGGGGGACTACGAGCAGTACTTC
CDR3aa: CASSPRQGDYEQYF

abundance: .
v_gene: TRBV10-3
d_gene: .
j_gene: TRBJ1-2
CDR3nt: TGTGCCATCAGTGACGGGGGTTATGGCTACACCTTC
CDR3aa: CAISDGGYGYTF

abundance: few
v_gene: TRBV27
d_gene: .
j_gene: TRBJ2-7
CDR3nt: TGTGCCAGCAGCCCCGTTCCCTCCTACGAGCAGTACTTC
CDR3aa: CASSPVPSYEQYF

abundance: .
v_gene: TRBV14
d_gene: TRBD2
j_gene: TRBJ2-7
CDR3nt: TGTGCCAGCAGCCCACTACGAGCGGGAAGTTACGAGCAGTACTTC
CDR3aa: CASSPLRAGSYEQYF

abundance: .
v_gene: TRBV19
d_gene: .
j_gene: TRBJ1-5
CDR3nt: TGTGCCAGTAGTATGGGGGAGGCGCCTCAGCCCCAGCATTTT
CDR3aa: CASSMGEAPQPQHF

abundance: .
v_gene: TRBV5-6
d_gene: TRBD2
j_gene: TRBJ2-3
CDR3nt: TGTGCCAGCAGCCTGTCGCTAGCGGGAGTAGATACGCAGTATTTT
CDR3aa: CASSLSLAGVDTQYF

abundance: .
v_gene: TRBV6-5
d_gene: TRBD2
j_gene: TRBJ2-7
CDR3nt: TGTGCCGCCAAAGGGACTAGCGGGGCCTACGAGCAGTACTTC
CDR3aa: CAAKGTSGAYEQYF

abundance: once
v_gene: TRBV10-3
d_gene: .
j_gene: TRBJ2-1
CDR3nt: TGTGCCTCAAGAGAGGGTTACAATGAGCAGTTCTTC
CDR3aa: CASREGYNEQFF

abundance: .
v_gene: TRBV7-9
d_gene: TRBD1
j_gene: TRBJ2-2
CDR3nt: TGTGCCAGCAGCCACGACAGGGTCGGGGAGCTGTTTTTT
CDR3aa: CASSHDRVGELFF

abundance: few
v_gene: TRBV10-3
d_gene: TRBD2
j_gene: TRBJ2-7
CDR3nt: TGTGCCATCGCTAGCGGGAGGTCCGACGTAACCTACGAGCAGTACTTC
CDR3aa: CAIASGRSDVTYEQYF

abundance: few
v_gene: TRBV28
d_gene: .
j_gene: TRBJ1-2
CDR3nt: TGTGCCACGGGGGGGCCGGGGAACTATGGCTACACCTTC
CDR3aa: CATGGPGNYGYTF

abundance: .
v_gene: TRBV27
d_gene: TRBD2
j_gene: TRBJ2-1
CDR3nt: TGTGCCAGCAGTCCCAGCGGGAGGAGCTCCTACAATGAGCAGTTCTTC
CDR3aa: CASSPSGRSSYNEQFF

abundance: .
v_gene: TRBV28
d_gene: TRBD2
j_gene: TRBJ2-7
CDR3nt: TGTGCCAGCAGCTCCCAGATTGCGGGAGGCAAGTCCTACGAGCAGTACTTC
CDR3aa: CASSSQIAGGKSYEQYF

abundance: .
v_gene: TRBV14
d_gene: .
j_gene: TRBJ2-1
CDR3nt: TGTGCCAGCAGCCTCGACTTTTCGATTTACAATGAGCAGTTCTTC
CDR3aa: CASSLDFSIYNEQFF

abundance: .
v_gene: TRBV4-1
d_gene: .
j_gene: TRBJ2-7
CDR3nt: TGCGCCAGCAGCCAAGATATAACCCCTGGAGGCGAGCAGTACTTC
CDR3aa: CASSQDITPGGEQYF

abundance: .
v_gene: TRBV6-5
d_gene: .
j_gene: TRBJ2-7
CDR3nt: TGTGCCAGCAGCCCCTCGGCTAGCGTATCCTACGAGCAGTACTTC
CDR3aa: CASSPSASVSYEQYF

abundance: .
v_gene: TRBV11-2
d_gene: TRBD1
j_gene: TRBJ1-2
CDR3nt: TGTGCCAGCAGCCCCAGACAGGGTTGGGATAACTATGGCTACACCTTC
CDR3aa: CASSPRQGWDNYGYTF

abundance: .
v_gene: TRBV10-1
d_gene: .
j_gene: TRBJ1-1
CDR3nt: TGCGCCAGCAGTGAGTCAAGGGGGTTTAGGTCGAACACTGAAGCTTTCTTT
CDR3aa: CASSESRGFRSNTEAFF

abundance: .
v_gene: TRBV10-1
d_gene: TRBD2
j_gene: TRBJ2-2
CDR3nt: TGCGCCAGCAGTGAGTTGTCTAGCGGCAACACCGGGGAGCTGTTTTTT
CDR3aa: CASSELSSGNTGELFF

abundance: once
v_gene: TRBV11-2
d_gene: .
j_gene: TRBJ2-5
CDR3nt: TGTGCCAGCAGCCGGACAGTTGAGAGCCAAGAGACCCAGTACTTC
CDR3aa: CASSRTVESQETQYF

abundance: .
v_gene: TRBV5-6
d_gene: TRBD1
j_gene: TRBJ1-4
CDR3nt: TGTGCCAGCAGCTTGGAGGCCGGGACAGGGTATGAAAAACTGTTTTTT
CDR3aa: CASSLEAGTGYEKLFF

abundance: .
v_gene: TRBV28
d_gene: TRBD1
j_gene: TRBJ2-7
CDR3nt: TGTGCCAGCAGTTTACCGGGACAGGGCTACGAGCAGTACTTC
CDR3aa: CASSLPGQGYEQYF

abundance: .
v_gene: TRBV5-1
d_gene: TRBD1
j_gene: TRBJ2-5
CDR3nt: TGCGCCAGCAGCCCAGGTCGGGCAGGGGGCGCCGAGACCCAGTACTTC
CDR3aa: CASSPGRAGGAETQYF

abundance: .
v_gene: TRBV27
d_gene: .
j_gene: TRBJ2-3
CDR3nt: TGTGCCAGCAGTTCGCAGGAACCCACAGATACGCAGTATTTT
CDR3aa: CASSSQEPTDTQYF

abundance: once
v_gene: TRBV6-4
d_gene: .
j_gene: TRBJ2-7
CDR3nt: TGTGCCAGCAGTGACACTGGGGGCGGTCTCGAGCAGTACTTC
CDR3aa: CASSDTGGGLEQYF

abundance: .
v_gene: TRBV5-4
d_gene: TRBD1
j_gene: TRBJ1-2
CDR3nt: TGTGCCAGCAGCCTGGGGGACAGGGGTCCTGGCTACACCTTC
CDR3aa: CASSLGDRGPGYTF

abundance: .
v_gene: TRBV5-1
d_gene: TRBD1
j_gene: TRBJ1-4
CDR3nt: TGCGCCAGCAGCTCACCGACAGGGCTAGACGAAAAACTGTTTTTT
CDR3aa: CASSSPTGLDEKLFF

abundance: .
v_gene: TRBV28
d_gene: .
j_gene: TRBJ1-5
CDR3nt: TGTGCCAGCAGTCCCGGAATGCGGGGTCAGCCCCAGCATTTT
CDR3aa: CASSPGMRGQPQHF

abundance: .
v_gene: TRBV5-4
d_gene: .
j_gene: TRBJ1-2
CDR3nt: TGTGCCAGCAGACGGACAGAAACCTATGGCTACACCTTC
CDR3aa: CASRRTETYGYTF

abundance: once
v_gene: TRBV7-3
d_gene: .
j_gene: TRBJ2-3
CDR3nt: TGTGCCAGCACCCCGGAGGGCTCAACAGATACGCAGTATTTT
CDR3aa: CASTPEGSTDTQYF

abundance: .
v_gene: TRBV6-6
d_gene: TRBD1
j_gene: TRBJ2-7
CDR3nt: TGTGCCAGCAGTTTACTCGGACAGGACTACGAGCAGTACTTC
CDR3aa: CASSLLGQDYEQYF

abundance: once
v_gene: TRBV5-5
d_gene: TRBD1
j_gene: TRBJ2-3
CDR3nt: TGTGCCAGCAGCCGACAGGGGCCAGATACGCAGTATTTT
CDR3aa: CASSRQGPDTQYF

abundance: once
v_gene: TRBV27
d_gene: .
j_gene: TRBJ2-7
CDR3nt: TGTGCCAGCAGAGAACAGGGTGCCTCTCCCTACGAGCAGTACTTC
CDR3aa: CASREQGASPYEQYF

abundance: .
v_gene: TRBV2
d_gene: .
j_gene: TRBJ1-2
CDR3nt: TGTGCCAGCAGTGAATCGGCTAACTATGGCTACACCTTC
CDR3aa: CASSESANYGYTF

abundance: .
v_gene: TRBV19
d_gene: .
j_gene: TRBJ2-7
CDR3nt: TGTGCCAGTAGTATATTGAGAGGCACCTCCTACGAGCAGTACTTC
CDR3aa: CASSILRGTSYEQYF

abundance: .
v_gene: TRBV29-1
d_gene: TRBD1
j_gene: TRBJ2-1
CDR3nt: TGCAGCGTTGAAGAAAGGGACAGGATCGGGCAGTTCTTC
CDR3aa: CSVEERDRIGQFF

abundance: .
v_gene: TRBV30
d_gene: TRBD1
j_gene: TRBJ1-2
CDR3nt: TGTGCCTGGAGTCCCGGGACAGGGGAAGGCTACACCTTC
CDR3aa: CAWSPGTGEGYTF

abundance: .
v_gene: TRBV19
d_gene: .
j_gene: TRBJ2-1
CDR3nt: TGTGCCAGTAGTATCCCCGGGGGTCACAATGAGCAGTTCTTC
CDR3aa: CASSIPGGHNEQFF

abundance: .
v_gene: TRBV15
d_gene: .
j_gene: TRBJ2-2
CDR3nt: TGTGCCACCAGCAGAGAATATTGGCCCCCGGGCACCGGGGAGCTGTTTTTT
CDR3aa: CATSREYWPPGTGELFF

abundance: once
v_gene: TRBV27
d_gene: TRBD2
j_gene: TRBJ2-1
CDR3nt: TGTGCCAGCAGTTCCGGACTAGCGGGAGGGGACAATGAGCAGTTCTTC
CDR3aa: CASSSGLAGGDNEQFF